The rows below give T cell receptor beta chains drawn from one sample of a study of blood T cell repertoires in COVID-19. Using immunoSEQ multiplex PCR, the repertoire was profiled, and TCRdb retains in-frame clones only, with some absent. The table records under 200,000 clones, approximately 86% of them present only once. Material: PBMCs or T cells enriched from blood (not recorded which). These receptors all come from a man between 60 and 75 years old who had recovered from COVID-19. Both conserved end residues are part of each CDR3. The order of the fields is D gene, V gene, clone size, J gene, CDR3 DNA, CDR3 protein. A D gene is named only where the DNA matches it firmly. Size tells how often a clone was seen (once, few, many) or the class of an expanded clone, and some rows leave it out.

D: TRBD2
V: TRBV5-1
size: once
J: TRBJ2-2
DNA: TGCGCCAGCAGCCCGGGACTAGCGGGAGCGGGCGGGGAGCTGTTTTTT
CDR3: CASSPGLAGAGGELFF

D: TRBD1
V: TRBV19
size: -
J: TRBJ1-2
DNA: TGTGCCAGTAATCAACAGGGGTTGGAAGGCTACACCTTC
CDR3: CASNQQGLEGYTF

D: TRBD1
V: TRBV3-1/TRBV3-2
size: -
J: TRBJ1-2
DNA: TGTGCCAGCAGCCAGAGGGGACAGCGGAACTATGGCTACACCTTC
CDR3: CASSQRGQRNYGYTF

D: -
V: TRBV25-1
size: -
J: TRBJ1-4
DNA: TGTGCCAGCAGTCTTTCTTGGAGCGAAAAACTGTTTTTT
CDR3: CASSLSWSEKLFF

D: TRBD1
V: TRBV9
size: -
J: TRBJ2-6
DNA: TGTGCCAGCAGCACCCATGGGACAGGGATCTCTGGGGCCAACGTCCTGACTTTC
CDR3: CASSTHGTGISGANVLTF

D: -
V: TRBV28
size: -
J: TRBJ1-2
DNA: TGTGCCAGCAGTTTTGGGGGGAACCCTAACTATGGCTACACCTTC
CDR3: CASSFGGNPNYGYTF

D: TRBD2
V: TRBV29-1
size: -
J: TRBJ2-5
DNA: TGCAGCGTCCTACTGAGGTTGGGGGGGGAGACCCAGTACTTC
CDR3: CSVLLRLGGETQYF

D: -
V: TRBV19
size: -
J: TRBJ1-2
DNA: TGTGCCAGTAGTCTCAGTATTGAAGCTAACTATGGCTACACCTTC
CDR3: CASSLSIEANYGYTF

D: TRBD1
V: TRBV11-1
size: few
J: TRBJ1-1
DNA: TGTGCCAGCAGCTTGGGACAGGTGAGGAACACTGAAGCTTTCTTT
CDR3: CASSLGQVRNTEAFF

D: -
V: TRBV6-5
size: -
J: TRBJ1-3
DNA: TGTGCCAGCAATCCAGGGAGGGCTGGAAACACCATATATTTT
CDR3: CASNPGRAGNTIYF

D: -
V: TRBV9
size: -
J: TRBJ2-5
DNA: TGTGCCAGCGCCTCAACGGCACAGTATCAAGAGACCCAGTACTTC
CDR3: CASASTAQYQETQYF

D: TRBD2
V: TRBV10-3
size: -
J: TRBJ2-7
DNA: TGTGCCGCCGGGACTAGCGGGAGTAACCGCGAGCAGTACTTC
CDR3: CAAGTSGSNREQYF

D: -
V: TRBV19
size: -
J: TRBJ1-1
DNA: TGTGCCAGTACCCCTAAGACCTGGGAGGCTGAAGCTTTCTTT
CDR3: CASTPKTWEAEAFF

D: -
V: TRBV30
size: many
J: TRBJ1-3
DNA: TGTGCCTGGAGTGGGCCCCGGGTTGACACCATATATTTT
CDR3: CAWSGPRVDTIYF

D: -
V: TRBV24-1
size: -
J: TRBJ2-5
DNA: TGTGCCACCAGTGATGGAGACCGGACCCAGTACTTC
CDR3: CATSDGDRTQYF

D: -
V: TRBV28
size: -
J: TRBJ2-7
DNA: TGTGCCAGCAGCGTTCCACCCTGGCGGGGAGACTGGTACGAGCAGTACTTC
CDR3: CASSVPPWRGDWYEQYF

D: -
V: TRBV7-9
size: few
J: TRBJ2-1
DNA: TGTGCCAGCAGCTCAACGGACACCAGCTCCTACAATGAGCAGTTCTTC
CDR3: CASSSTDTSSYNEQFF

D: TRBD1
V: TRBV5-1
size: -
J: TRBJ1-2
DNA: TGCGCCAGCAGCTACGGACAGGGGGCATATGGCTACACCTTC
CDR3: CASSYGQGAYGYTF

D: -
V: TRBV12-5
size: -
J: TRBJ1-2
DNA: TGTGCTAGTGCCCTGTTAGGACAGTCATCTAACTATGGCTACACCTTC
CDR3: CASALLGQSSNYGYTF

D: TRBD1
V: TRBV19
size: -
J: TRBJ2-1
DNA: TGTGCCAGTAGTTCGGGGGCAGGGGGCGAAAATGAGCAGTTCTTC
CDR3: CASSSGAGGENEQFF

D: TRBD1
V: TRBV11-2
size: -
J: TRBJ1-1
DNA: TGTGCCAGCAGCCAGTACAGGGGGCGAACCACTGAAGCTTTCTTT
CDR3: CASSQYRGRTTEAFF

D: TRBD2
V: TRBV3-1/TRBV3-2
size: -
J: TRBJ2-2
DNA: TGTGCCAGCAGCCAACGGGGGGCCGGGGAGCTGTTTTTT
CDR3: CASSQRGAGELFF

D: TRBD1
V: TRBV19
size: -
J: TRBJ1-2
DNA: TGTGCCAGTAGTATAGAGGGACAGGGGTTCTTCTATGGCTACACCTTC
CDR3: CASSIEGQGFFYGYTF

D: TRBD1
V: TRBV7-8
size: -
J: TRBJ2-1
DNA: TGTGCCAGCAGCCACAGGGGGTCCCCCCTTAACAATGAGCAGTTCTTC
CDR3: CASSHRGSPLNNEQFF

D: -
V: TRBV12-3/TRBV12-4
size: -
J: TRBJ2-3
DNA: TGTGCCAGCAGTCCGCTATGGGATACGCAGTATTTT
CDR3: CASSPLWDTQYF

D: TRBD2
V: TRBV5-6
size: -
J: TRBJ2-1
DNA: TGTGCCAGCAGCCCGACCCTGTTAGCGGGGAGCTCCTACAATGAGCAGTTCTTC
CDR3: CASSPTLLAGSSYNEQFF

D: TRBD2
V: TRBV13
size: -
J: TRBJ2-1
DNA: TGTGCCACAGCCGGGACTAGCTATGAGCAGTTCTTC
CDR3: CATAGTSYEQFF

D: -
V: TRBV28
size: -
J: TRBJ1-6
DNA: TGTGCCAGCAGTTGGGTGGCAGGGAGGAGGGATAATTCACCCCTCCACTTT
CDR3: CASSWVAGRRDNSPLHF

D: TRBD1
V: TRBV4-1
size: once
J: TRBJ2-2
DNA: TGCGCCAGCAGCCTTGAGACAGGGGTTCCCGGGGAGCTGTTTTTT
CDR3: CASSLETGVPGELFF

D: TRBD2
V: TRBV5-1
size: -
J: TRBJ2-4
DNA: TGCGCCAGCAGCCTCGGGCGGGAGCGAACCAAAAACATTCAGTACTTC
CDR3: CASSLGRERTKNIQYF

D: TRBD1
V: TRBV24-1
size: few
J: TRBJ1-2
DNA: TGTGCCACCAGTGATTTGGACGGACAGGGAAGCAACTATGGCTACACCTTC
CDR3: CATSDLDGQGSNYGYTF

D: TRBD1
V: TRBV28
size: many
J: TRBJ2-7
DNA: TGTGCCAGCGGAATTCCGGGACAGGGATCTTACGAGCAGTACTTC
CDR3: CASGIPGQGSYEQYF

D: TRBD1
V: TRBV28
size: -
J: TRBJ1-3
DNA: TGTGCCAGCAGTTTGCGGACAGGGTTTGGAAACACCATATATTTT
CDR3: CASSLRTGFGNTIYF

D: TRBD1
V: TRBV7-8
size: -
J: TRBJ2-7
DNA: TGTGCCAGCAGCTCGACAGGGGGCGCCTACGAGCAGTACTTC
CDR3: CASSSTGGAYEQYF

D: -
V: TRBV19
size: few
J: TRBJ2-7
DNA: TGTGCCAGTAGTATAGGACGGGGGAACGAGCAGTACTTC
CDR3: CASSIGRGNEQYF

D: -
V: TRBV6-2/TRBV6-3
size: -
J: TRBJ2-7
DNA: TGTGCCAGCAGTTACTCGGGGGGCTCCTACGAGCAGTACTTC
CDR3: CASSYSGGSYEQYF

D: -
V: TRBV5-5
size: -
J: TRBJ1-2
DNA: TGTGCCAGCAGCTTGTCGGGGAAAGCTAACTATGGCTACACCTTC
CDR3: CASSLSGKANYGYTF

D: TRBD1
V: TRBV9
size: -
J: TRBJ1-4
DNA: TGTGCCAGCAGCGTAGGGGGACAGGGTAACGAAAAACTGTTTTTT
CDR3: CASSVGGQGNEKLFF

D: TRBD1
V: TRBV28
size: once
J: TRBJ1-6
DNA: TGTGCCGCCTCTTCGGGACAGGCTAATTCACCCCTCCACTTT
CDR3: CAASSGQANSPLHF

D: TRBD2
V: TRBV7-8
size: -
J: TRBJ2-2
DNA: TGTGCCAGCAGCCACCACGCTAGCGGCACCGGGGAGCTGTTTTTT
CDR3: CASSHHASGTGELFF

D: TRBD1
V: TRBV6-5
size: -
J: TRBJ1-5
DNA: TGTGCCAGCAAACAGGGGGCGGGGAATCAGCCCCAGCATTTT
CDR3: CASKQGAGNQPQHF

D: TRBD1
V: TRBV29-1
size: -
J: TRBJ2-1
DNA: TGCAGCGTTGAACCTCCGGACAGGGCTAGGGACAATGAGCAGTTCTTC
CDR3: CSVEPPDRARDNEQFF

D: TRBD2
V: TRBV27
size: -
J: TRBJ2-2
DNA: TGTGCCAGCAGTTTAGGGAGGAGCGGGAGGGGGTTAGAGAGAACCGGGGAGCTGTTTTTT
CDR3: CASSLGRSGRGLERTGELFF

D: TRBD2
V: TRBV10-3
size: -
J: TRBJ2-3
DNA: TGTGCCATCAGAATCCCGCGGGGGGCAACTAATGGCTCAGATACGCAGTATTTT
CDR3: CAIRIPRGATNGSDTQYF

D: -
V: TRBV2
size: few
J: TRBJ1-4
DNA: TGTGCCAGCAGTGGGGGGGAAGTAGGCGAAAAACTGTTTTTT
CDR3: CASSGGEVGEKLFF

D: -
V: TRBV7-3
size: -
J: TRBJ2-2
DNA: TGTGCCAGCAGCCAGGACATTACCGGGGAGCTGTTTTTT
CDR3: CASSQDITGELFF

D: -
V: TRBV10-3
size: -
J: TRBJ1-6
DNA: TGTGCCATCAGTGCGGGGGAAAATTCACCCCTCCACTTT
CDR3: CAISAGENSPLHF

D: -
V: TRBV28
size: -
J: TRBJ1-2
DNA: TGTGCCAGCAGTTTAACCCTCCAGGGGTGGGTCTATGGCTACACCTTC
CDR3: CASSLTLQGWVYGYTF

D: -
V: TRBV28
size: -
J: TRBJ1-2
DNA: TGTGCCAGCAGTTTGACTTCTGGCTACACCTTC
CDR3: CASSLTSGYTF

D: TRBD2
V: TRBV7-8
size: -
J: TRBJ2-3
DNA: TGTGCCAGCAGCTTAGGCACTAGCGGGTCACGCGGTACGCAGTATTTT
CDR3: CASSLGTSGSRGTQYF

D: -
V: TRBV10-3
size: -
J: TRBJ1-1
DNA: TGTGCCATCAGTGATAAGACAAGTAACACTGAAGCTTTCTTT
CDR3: CAISDKTSNTEAFF

D: -
V: TRBV2
size: -
J: TRBJ2-7
DNA: TGTGCCACCTTCGGGACTCCAAGGAGCGAGCAGTACTTC
CDR3: CATFGTPRSEQYF

D: TRBD2
V: TRBV5-1
size: -
J: TRBJ2-1
DNA: TGCGCCAGCAGCTTGAGTTTTGGCGGGAGAGACGAGCAGTTCTTC
CDR3: CASSLSFGGRDEQFF

D: -
V: TRBV7-9
size: -
J: TRBJ1-2
DNA: TGTGCCAGCAGCTTAGTGAACCAGGGAACGAGTGGCTACACCTTC
CDR3: CASSLVNQGTSGYTF

D: TRBD2
V: TRBV5-1
size: -
J: TRBJ2-7
DNA: TGCGCCAGCAGCTTGGACGGGGGGAAGTACGAGCAGTACTTC
CDR3: CASSLDGGKYEQYF

D: -
V: TRBV28
size: -
J: TRBJ1-2
DNA: TGTGCCAGCAGTCCCCACGGTAGAACTATAGGCGGCTACACCTTC
CDR3: CASSPHGRTIGGYTF

D: TRBD1
V: TRBV11-2
size: -
J: TRBJ2-5
DNA: TGTGCCAGCAGCTTAGGAGGGGTCAGGGGGCACGCAGAGACCCAGTACTTC
CDR3: CASSLGGVRGHAETQYF

D: TRBD1
V: TRBV24-1
size: -
J: TRBJ2-1
DNA: TGTGCCACCAGTGATTTGCAGGGGACAGGGTACTACAATGAGCAGTTCTTC
CDR3: CATSDLQGTGYYNEQFF

D: -
V: TRBV7-2
size: once
J: TRBJ2-2
DNA: TGTGCCAGCAGCTTAGGGCCCTACACCGGGGAGCTGTTTTTT
CDR3: CASSLGPYTGELFF